This TCR beta chain was observed in a study of siplizumab effects on memory and regulatory T cells. Here immunoSEQ multiplex PCR was the method, and the copy in TCRdb shows in-frame clones only, minus some. The sample has tens of thousands of clones, 75% to 95% seen once. The CDR3 length is 14 residues. Germline V gene data show CDR1 as MNHEY and CDR2 as SMNVEV (reference sequence). V gave up 5 bases and J gave up 6 bases, with 17 bases separating them. The receptor comes from a human donor in good health. The sample was CD8+ T cells sorted from blood. The rearrangement links TRBV27 to TRBJ2-7; no clear D. CDR3 in DNA: TGTGCCAGCAGTCCAGGATTAAAGGTGGGCGAGCAGTACTTC. Translating it yields CASSPGLKVGEQYF.